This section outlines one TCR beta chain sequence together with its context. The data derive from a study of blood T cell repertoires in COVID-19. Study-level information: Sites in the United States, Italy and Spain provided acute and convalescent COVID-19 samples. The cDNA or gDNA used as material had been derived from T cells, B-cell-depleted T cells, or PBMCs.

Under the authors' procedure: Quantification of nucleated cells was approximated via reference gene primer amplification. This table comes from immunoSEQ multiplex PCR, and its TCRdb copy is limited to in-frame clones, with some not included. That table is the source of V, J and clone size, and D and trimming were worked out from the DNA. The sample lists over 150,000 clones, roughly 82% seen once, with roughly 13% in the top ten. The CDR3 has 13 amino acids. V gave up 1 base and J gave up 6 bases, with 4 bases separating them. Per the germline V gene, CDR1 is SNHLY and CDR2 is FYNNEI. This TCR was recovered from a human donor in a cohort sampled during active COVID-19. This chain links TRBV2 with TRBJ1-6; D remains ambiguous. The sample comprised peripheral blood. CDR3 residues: CASSEGPNSPLHF. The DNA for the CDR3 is TGTGCCAGCAGTGAAGGGCCTAATTCACCCCTCCACTTT.